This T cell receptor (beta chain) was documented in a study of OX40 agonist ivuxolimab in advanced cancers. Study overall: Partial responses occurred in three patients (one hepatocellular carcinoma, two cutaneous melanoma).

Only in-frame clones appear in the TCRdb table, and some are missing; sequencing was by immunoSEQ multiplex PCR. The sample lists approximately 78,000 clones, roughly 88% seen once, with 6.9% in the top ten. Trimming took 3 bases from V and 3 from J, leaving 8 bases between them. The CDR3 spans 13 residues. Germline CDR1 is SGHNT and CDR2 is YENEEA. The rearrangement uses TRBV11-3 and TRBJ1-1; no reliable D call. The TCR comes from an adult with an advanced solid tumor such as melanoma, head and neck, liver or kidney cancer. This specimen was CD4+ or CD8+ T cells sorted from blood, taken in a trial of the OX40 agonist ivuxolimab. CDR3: CASSFGKYTEAFF. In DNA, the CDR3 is TGTGCCAGCAGCTTCGGGAAATACACTGAAGCTTTCTTT.